These 16 T cell receptor beta chains were all obtained from the same sample, sequenced in a study of shared clonotypes between healthy human individuals. Clones were sequenced by immunoSEQ multiplex PCR, and TCRdb holds only the in-frame ones, with some missing. The sample holds 980,000 or so clones, over 75% seen once. Source material: memory CD4+ T cells sorted from blood. Subset here: CD45RA-negative fraction. These receptors all come from a man aged 18 to 30 in good health.

The chain joins TRBV13 to TRBJ2-1, with 9 bases identical to TRBD2. Per germline, CDR1 PRHDT and CDR2 FYEKMQ (reference sequence). This CDR3 region has 16 residues. With V trimmed by 5 bases and J by 5 bases, 10 bases remained unmatched. The CDR3 coding sequence is TGTGCCAGCAGCCCCACCGGGACTAGCATGCACAATGAGCAGTTCTTC. As protein: CASSPTGTSMHNEQFF.

The chain has TRBV30 and TRBJ1-5; a weak D match, TRBD1 (5 bases). V shed 8 bases and J shed 2 bases, with 16 bases lying between them. This CDR3 spans 14 amino acids. CDR1 and CDR2 (germline): GTSNPN, SVGIG (reference sequence). The CDR3 region is CASSDGAGNQPQHF. CDR3 sequence (DNA): TGTGCCAGTAGTGACGGGGCTGGCAATCAGCCCCAGCATTTT.

V gene TRBV12-5 combines with J gene TRBJ2-1, with D perhaps matching TRBD2 (6 bases). V was pared by 8 bases and J by 0 bases, with 11 bases between. Germline V CDR1 and CDR2: LGHNT, FRNRAP. This CDR3 comprises 14 residues. CDR3 DNA: TGTGCTAGTTCTAGCGTTAGCTCCTACAATGAGCAGTTCTTC. It specifies CASSSVSSYNEQFF.

V gene TRBV19 combines with J gene TRBJ1-2; D uncertain. V dropped 3 bases and J dropped 1 base, with 9 bases sitting between them. The germline gives CDR1 LNHDA, CDR2 SQIVND (reference sequence). The CDR3 totals 14 residues. Here the CDR3 reads CASSMDAYNYGYTF. In nucleotides, the CDR3 is TGTGCCAGTAGTATGGACGCTTATAACTATGGCTACACCTTC. Based on the CDR3 plus reference TRBV19 and TRBJ1-2, the full variable domain is DGGITQSPKYLFRKEGQNVTLSCEQNLNHDAMYWYRQDPGQGLRLIYYSQIVNDFQKGDIAEGYSVSREKKESFPLTVTSAQKNPTAFYLCASSMDAYNYGYTFGSGTRLTVV.

This chain connects TRBV12-2 to TRBJ2-7; TRBD1 is the table's D call and was not checked against the DNA. TRBV12-2 represents a pseudogene. There are 15 residues in the CDR3. The CDR3 sequence is CASRLAPGTAYEQYF. CDR3 DNA: TGTGCAAGTCGCTTAGCGCCCGGGACAGCCTACGAGCAGTACTTC.

This clone has a handful of counts. The gene calls are TRBV30 and TRBJ1-5; 7 bases fit TRBD1. CDR1 is GTSNPN and CDR2 is SVGIG in the germline V gene (reference sequence). This CDR3 is built from 13 residues. Trimming cost V 5 bases and J 7 bases; bases outside gene matches: 8. CDR3 region: CAWDTGAGQPQHF. The CDR3 DNA reads as TGTGCCTGGGATACAGGGGCCGGACAGCCCCAGCATTTT. The variable domain in full, completed from reference TRBV30 and TRBJ1-5, reads SQTIHQWPATLVQPVGSPLSLECTVEGTSNPNLYWYRQAAGRGLQLLFYSVGIGQISSEVPQNLSASRPQDRQFILSSKKLLLSDSGFYLCAWDTGAGQPQHFGDGTRLSIL.

This clone was detected only a few times. The CDR3 spells CASSFETGSPLHF. CDR3 in DNA: TGCGCCAGCAGCTTCGAAACGGGTTCACCCCTCCACTTT. This chain joins TRBV5-1 and TRBJ1-6; unclear D gene. The germline V gene has CDR1 SGHRS and CDR2 YFSETQ. Trimming took off 2 bases at V and 9 bases at J, with 9 bases between the two ends. This CDR3 has 13 residues.

The rearrangement links TRBV7-9 to TRBJ1-6; D is possibly TRBD1 (6 bases). The CDR3 consists of 13 residues. CDR1 and CDR2 (germline): SEHNR, FQNEAQ (reference sequence). With 5 bases removed from V and 17 bases from J, the gap between germline ends came to 19 bases. CDR3 in DNA: TGTGCCAGCAGCGCCGCCGGACAGCCTTCCGTCCACTTT. Translation: CASSAAGQPSVHF.

This chain uses TRBV6-4 with TRBJ1-6; D call uncertain. Germline lookup yields CDR1 MRHNA and CDR2 SNTAGT. The V gene lost 7 bases and the J gene lost 8 bases, with 27 bases spanning the gap. The CDR3 contains 18 residues. The CDR3 DNA reads TGTGCCAGCATACCCCCTAACTGGGAACGGAGGATTTATTCACCCCTCCACTTT. This sequence encodes CASIPPNWERRIYSPLHF.

This clone has a handful of counts. The chain joins TRBV28 to TRBJ1-5, with 8 bases that match TRBD1. The CDR3 spans 16 residues. J gave up 0 bases and V 5 bases, and 6 bases lay outside the gene matches. Germline CDR1 and CDR2: MDHEN and SYDVKM. This CDR3 reads CASSPWTGSSNQPQHF. The CDR3 nucleotides are TGTGCCAGCAGTCCATGGACAGGGAGTAGCAATCAGCCCCAGCATTTT.

The chain combines TRBV7-9 with TRBJ2-7, with TRBD1 matching over 9 bases. V gave up 1 base and J gave up 2 bases; unmatched junction bases: 9. CDR1 and CDR2 from the germline V gene are SEHNR and FQNEAQ (reference sequence). The CDR3 has 17 amino acids. CDR3 bases: TGTGCCAGCAGCTTAGATATAGGGGGACAGGGCGCCTACGAGCAGTACTTC. Protein: CASSLDIGGQGAYEQYF.

This chain links TRBV6-6 with TRBJ1-4; D ambiguous. The CDR3 sequence is 15 residues long. The ends were cut back, 2 bases at V and 3 bases at J, with 10 bases in the middle. Germline CDR1 MNHNY, CDR2 SVGAGI (reference sequence). The CDR3 spells CASSYIGTSNEKLFF. DNA for the CDR3: TGTGCCAGCAGTTACATCGGAACCTCTAATGAAAAACTGTTTTTT.

A word on this clone: A single base separates this from a much larger clone, so it may be a read error. V usage is TRBV10-2 and J usage is TRBJ2-3; no clear D gene. This CDR3 region has 12 residues. The germline gives CDR1 WSHSY, CDR2 SAAADI. The V end lost 0 bases, the J end lost 6 bases, and 4 bases lay between the germline ends. CDR3 coding DNA: TGCGCCAGCAGTGAGTCTGGGGATACGCAGTATTTT. This sequence encodes CASSESGDTQYF.

This clone appeared a single time. This sequence joins TRBV6-5 and TRBJ2-7, with a possible D match to TRBD2 (6 bases). This CDR3 comprises 13 residues. Germline V lookup: CDR1 MNHEY, CDR2 SVGAGI. V was trimmed by 0 bases and J by 8 bases, leaving 11 bases between them. The CDR3 here is CASSYSGTAKQYF. The CDR3 nucleotides read TGTGCCAGCAGTTACTCGGGGACTGCGAAGCAGTACTTC.

V is TRBV7-2 and J is TRBJ1-4; TRBD1 is a possible D gene (6 bases). The CDR3 covers 14 residues. V gave up 1 base and J gave up 6 bases, with 9 bases separating them. Per germline, CDR1 SGHTA and CDR2 FQGNSA. The CDR3 coding sequence is TGTGCCAGCAGCTTAGGGACAGCCTATGAAAAACTGTTTTTT. The encoded protein is CASSLGTAYEKLFF.

CDR3 in DNA: TGTGCCAGCAGTTCCCGACAGGGCCAAGAGACCCAGTACTTC. This translates into CASSSRQGQETQYF. This chain joins TRBV5-8 and TRBJ2-5, with TRBD1 matching over 7 bases. This CDR3 has 14 amino acids. Looked up from germline, CDR1 is SGHTS and CDR2 is YDEGEE. V lost 5 bases and J lost 1; bases outside the gene matches: 5.